This is a list of T cell receptor beta chains from one sample in a study of T cell responses to AZD1222 COVID-19 vaccine. Measured with immunoSEQ multiplex PCR; TCRdb has only the in-frame clones, and not every one. Of some 130,000 clones in the sample, roughly nine tenths were seen once. Sequenced here: peripheral blood, sampled on day 0 of AZD1222 vaccination. The receptors originated from an adult in good health. The CDR3 runs from the conserved cysteine through the conserved F or W. Fields, in order: CDR3 length, J gene, D gene, V gene, clone size, CDR3 protein, CDR3 DNA. A D gene is named only where the DNA matches it firmly. Size is stated for part of the rows, as once, few or many counts, or as a class when the clone is expanded.

15 TRBJ1-6 - TRBV9 - CASSADFGPNSPLHF TGTGCCAGCAGCGCCGATTTCGGACCTAATTCACCCCTCCACTTT
14 TRBJ2-1 - TRBV27 - CASTPGPGYNEQFF TGTGCCAGCACCCCTGGGCCGGGGTACAATGAGCAGTTCTTC
15 TRBJ1-3 - TRBV9 - CASSVASGFGNTIYF TGTGCCAGCAGCGTAGCTTCAGGGTTCGGAAACACCATATATTTT
14 TRBJ1-1 TRBD1 TRBV5-1 - CASSYGTGGTEAFF TGCGCCAGCAGCTATGGGACAGGGGGAACTGAAGCTTTCTTT
14 TRBJ2-7 TRBD2 TRBV7-9 - CASSRGLAGGEQYF TGTGCCAGCAGTCGCGGACTAGCGGGAGGAGAGCAGTACTTC
14 TRBJ1-1 - TRBV5-1 once CASSLGTQAREAFF TGCGCCAGCAGCTTGGGTACCCAGGCCCGAGAGGCTTTCTTT
10 TRBJ2-1 - TRBV20-1 - CSALNNEQFF TGCAGTGCCCTGAACAATGAGCAGTTCTTC
16 TRBJ1-2 TRBD1 TRBV11-2 - CASSSSGQGASYGYTF TGTGCCAGCAGCTCCTCGGGACAGGGGGCATCCTATGGCTACACCTTC
13 TRBJ1-3 - TRBV4-2 - CASTPGSGNTIYF TGTGCCAGCACCCCGGGGTCTGGAAACACCATATATTTT
18 TRBJ2-6 - TRBV9 - CASSVEVFLSSGANVLTF TGTGCCAGCAGCGTAGAGGTATTCCTAAGCTCTGGGGCCAACGTCCTGACTTTC
14 TRBJ2-7 TRBD1 TRBV19 - CASSMGQRDGEQYF TGTGCCAGTAGTATGGGACAGAGAGATGGCGAGCAGTACTTC
15 TRBJ1-4 - TRBV5-1 - CASSEGPGGLVELFF TGCGCCAGCAGCGAAGGTCCCGGGGGCTTGGTGGAACTGTTTTTT
14 TRBJ1-2 TRBD1 TRBV3-1/TRBV3-2 - CASSQDNRGYGYTF TGTGCCAGCAGCCAAGATAACAGGGGGTATGGCTACACCTTC
13 TRBJ2-7 - TRBV7-9 - CASSYGSSDEQYF TGTGCCAGCAGTTACGGGAGTTCGGACGAGCAGTACTTC
13 TRBJ1-1 - TRBV29-1 - CSVKGGENTEAFF TGCAGCGTTAAGGGAGGGGAGAACACTGAAGCTTTCTTT
15 TRBJ2-1 TRBD2 TRBV20-1 - CSASWLAGKMNEQFF TGCAGTGCTAGTTGGCTAGCGGGGAAAATGAATGAGCAGTTCTTC
19 TRBJ2-3 TRBD2 TRBV2 - CARPGLAGGGHYFADTQYF TGTGCCAGACCGGGACTAGCGGGAGGAGGCCACTATTTCGCAGATACGCAGTATTTT
16 TRBJ2-3 TRBD2 TRBV10-3 - CAISGASGRVADTQYF TGTGCCATCAGTGGGGCTAGCGGGAGGGTGGCAGATACGCAGTATTTT
17 TRBJ1-3 - TRBV7-2 - CAASTVGGASSGNTIYF TGTGCCGCGTCCACCGTGGGGGGGGCCAGCTCTGGAAACACCATATATTTT
12 TRBJ2-7 - TRBV18 - CASSPPTYEQYF TGTGCCAGCTCACCACCCACATACGAGCAGTACTTC
17 TRBJ1-5 TRBD1 TRBV7-2 - CASSRQGAPGGMGPQHF TGTGCCAGCAGCCGCCAGGGGGCTCCCGGGGGAATGGGTCCCCAGCATTTT
15 TRBJ2-4 - TRBV6-5 - CASRLAGAGKNIQYF TGTGCCAGCAGACTAGCTGGGGCAGGGAAAAACATTCAGTACTTC
15 TRBJ1-6 TRBD1 TRBV9 - CASSVGQGDNSPLHF TGTGCCAGCAGCGTTGGACAGGGCGATAATTCACCCCTCCACTTT
14 TRBJ1-2 - TRBV7-3 - CASSQPGHNYGYTF TGTGCCAGCAGCCAGCCGGGCCATAACTATGGCTACACCTTC
15 TRBJ1-1 - TRBV6-1 - CASSEDSRVATEAFF TGTGCCAGCAGTGAAGATAGTAGGGTGGCCACTGAAGCTTTCTTT
14 TRBJ1-1 TRBD1 TRBV2 - CATLETGLPAEAFF TGTGCTACTTTAGAGACAGGGCTACCCGCTGAAGCTTTCTTT
14 TRBJ2-7 - TRBV9 - CASSVEGSSYEQYF TGTGCCAGCAGCGTAGAAGGGTCCTCCTACGAGCAGTACTTC
12 TRBJ1-2 TRBD1 TRBV5-6 - CASSWTGSVYTF TGTGCCAGCAGCTGGACAGGGAGTGTCTACACCTTC
13 TRBJ1-1 - TRBV2 - CASSTQGVTEAFF TGTGCCAGCAGTACGCAGGGAGTAACTGAAGCTTTCTTT
14 TRBJ1-6 - TRBV30 - CAWTRRGVRSPLHF TGTGCCTGGACCCGAAGGGGAGTTAGGTCACCCCTCCACTTT
12 TRBJ2-7 - TRBV12-3/TRBV12-4 - CASSLFGHEQYF TGTGCCAGCAGTTTATTTGGGCACGAGCAGTACTTC
14 TRBJ2-7 - TRBV6-1 - CASSEALRGHEQYF TGTGCCAGCAGTGAAGCGCTTCGGGGCCACGAGCAGTACTTC
13 TRBJ2-1 TRBD2 TRBV5-1 - CASTLAEYNEQFF TGCGCCAGCACCCTAGCGGAGTACAATGAGCAGTTCTTC
15 TRBJ1-6 TRBD1 TRBV6-5 - CASSYSGQGNSPLHF TGTGCCAGCAGTTACTCCGGACAGGGGAATTCACCCCTCCACTTT
12 TRBJ1-2 - TRBV21-1 - CASSNIRHGYTF TGTGCCAGCAGCAACATTCGCCATGGCTACACCTTC
15 TRBJ1-3 - TRBV4-2 - CASSQDATAGNTIYF TGTGCCAGCAGCCAAGATGCGACAGCTGGAAACACCATATATTTT
14 TRBJ1-6 - TRBV7-2 - CASSLEQTNSPLHF TGTGCCAGCAGCTTAGAACAGACAAATTCACCCCTCCACTTT
12 TRBJ2-7 - TRBV25-1 - CASRRGVYEQYF TGTGCCAGCAGACGGGGTGTGTACGAGCAGTACTTC
16 TRBJ2-1 - TRBV2 - CASSVVRDPGYNEQFF TGTGCCAGCAGTGTAGTCAGGGACCCCGGATACAATGAGCAGTTCTTC
13 TRBJ1-2 - TRBV2 - CASSGQFTDGYTF TGTGCCAGCAGTGGACAGTTTACCGATGGCTACACCTTC
15 TRBJ1-4 - TRBV3-1/TRBV3-2 - CASSQGFVTNEKLFF TGTGCCAGCAGCCAAGGATTCGTTACTAATGAAAAACTGTTTTTT
15 TRBJ2-3 - TRBV27 - CASSPRVAGSDTQYF TGTGCCAGCAGCCCCAGGGTCGCCGGATCGGATACGCAGTATTTT
14 TRBJ1-5 TRBD1 TRBV6-2/TRBV6-3 - CASSYGGGGQPQHF TGTGCCAGCAGTTACGGAGGGGGCGGCCAGCCCCAGCATTTT
17 TRBJ2-3 - TRBV4-2 once CASSQSDSSFSTDTQYF TGTGCCAGCAGCCAATCTGACTCCTCCTTTAGCACAGATACGCAGTATTTT
13 TRBJ1-2 TRBD1 TRBV25-1 - CASRDRGFHGYTF TGTGCCAGCAGGGACAGGGGTTTCCATGGCTACACCTTC
13 TRBJ1-2 - TRBV6-4 - CASSLDGNYGYTF TGTGCCAGCAGTCTGGACGGAAACTATGGCTACACCTTC
18 TRBJ1-5 - TRBV7-6 - CASSSHATGDYSNQPQHF TGTGCCAGCAGCTCCCACGCCACAGGCGATTATAGCAATCAGCCCCAGCATTTT
15 TRBJ1-3 - TRBV6-5 - CASGRGEDSGNTIYF TGTGCCAGCGGTAGGGGCGAGGACTCTGGAAACACCATATATTTT
17 TRBJ2-7 TRBD2 TRBV7-9 few CASSLREGEVDSYEQYF TGTGCCAGCAGCTTACGGGAGGGGGAGGTCGACTCCTACGAGCAGTACTTC
16 TRBJ2-5 TRBD2 TRBV4-2 - CASSQPGLAGEETQYF TGTGCCAGCAGCCAACCGGGACTAGCGGGAGAAGAGACCCAGTACTTC
15 TRBJ1-2 TRBD1 TRBV19 - CASRTGQENNYGYTF TGTGCCAGTAGGACGGGACAGGAGAATAACTATGGCTACACCTTC
13 TRBJ2-7 - TRBV5-6 - CASSPTGFYEQYF TGTGCCAGCAGCCCGACCGGTTTCTACGAGCAGTACTTC
14 TRBJ2-7 TRBD1 TRBV28 - CASSTGTGTYEQYF TGTGCCAGCAGTACCGGGACAGGGACGTACGAGCAGTACTTC
12 TRBJ1-3 - TRBV12-3/TRBV12-4 - CASSLAVNTIYF TGTGCCAGCAGTTTAGCGGTAAACACCATATATTTT
15 TRBJ2-5 - TRBV21-1 - CASSKEGSVVETQYF TGTGCCAGCAGCAAAGAGGGTAGCGTGGTGGAGACCCAGTACTTC
14 TRBJ1-2 - TRBV9 - CASSAQTGSDGYTF TGTGCCAGCAGCGCCCAAACAGGGTCGGATGGCTACACCTTC
15 TRBJ2-1 TRBD2 TRBV7-2 - CASSGLAGLDNEQFF TGTGCCAGCAGTGGACTAGCGGGACTCGACAATGAGCAGTTCTTC
15 TRBJ1-4 TRBD1 TRBV11-2 - CASSLPTGVNEKLFF TGTGCCAGCAGCTTACCGACAGGGGTTAATGAAAAACTGTTTTTT